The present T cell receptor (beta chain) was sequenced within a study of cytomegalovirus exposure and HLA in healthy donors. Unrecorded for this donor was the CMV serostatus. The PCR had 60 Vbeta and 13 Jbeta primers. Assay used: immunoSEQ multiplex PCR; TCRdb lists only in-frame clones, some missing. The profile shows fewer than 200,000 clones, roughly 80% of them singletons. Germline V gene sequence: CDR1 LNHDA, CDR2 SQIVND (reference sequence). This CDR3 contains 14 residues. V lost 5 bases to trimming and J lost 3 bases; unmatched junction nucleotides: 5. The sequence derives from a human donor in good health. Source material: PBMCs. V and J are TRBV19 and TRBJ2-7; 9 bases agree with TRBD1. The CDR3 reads CASSGRTGDYEQYF. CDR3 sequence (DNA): TGTGCCAGTAGTGGCCGGACAGGGGACTACGAGCAGTACTTC.